This T cell receptor beta chain is from a study of T cells after yellow fever vaccination. This clonotype was found a few times. Its specificity is not known. The CDR3 is 13 amino acids. V was pared by 6 bases and J by 4 bases, with 13 bases between. Germline CDR1 SGHRS, CDR2 YFSETQ. TCRdb re-derived calls from the 5' RACE reads in MiXCR, one entry per CDR3 protein. The sample lists hundreds of thousands of distinct CDR3 sequences, approximately 12% occurring once. Regarding the study as a whole: Abundant contaminating clonotypes from the bulk population could appear in FACS-sorted repertoires. Shared CD4/CD8 clonotypes were a small share, likely from convergent recombination. Subsequent to the booster, the majority of primary-vaccination clones reappeared (96% CD4, approximately 85% CD8).

The chain joins TRBV5-1 to TRBJ2-5; the D gene is possibly TRBD2 (7 bases). The sequencing used CD4+ T cells sorted from PBMCs, collected 15 days after the yellow fever booster vaccination. This receptor was obtained from a man in his late teens or twenties who received the YFV17D yellow fever vaccine. CDR3 sequence: CASTLGGGETQYF. CDR3 nucleotides: TGCGCCAGCACACTGGGAGGGGGAGAGACCCAGTACTTC. The complete variable domain, with remaining parts taken from reference TRBV5-1 and TRBJ2-5, reads KAGVTQTPRYLIKTRGQQVTLSCSPISGHRSVSWYQQTPGQGLQFLFEYFSETQRNKGNFPGRFSGRQFSNSRSEMNVSTLELGDSALYLCASTLGGGETQYFGPGTRLLVL.